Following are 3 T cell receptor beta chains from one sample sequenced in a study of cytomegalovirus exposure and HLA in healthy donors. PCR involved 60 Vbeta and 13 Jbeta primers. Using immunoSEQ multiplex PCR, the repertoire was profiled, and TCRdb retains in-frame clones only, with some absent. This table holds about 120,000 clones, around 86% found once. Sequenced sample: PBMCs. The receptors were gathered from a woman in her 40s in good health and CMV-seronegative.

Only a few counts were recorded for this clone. The CDR3 is CASSLGGNPYEQYF. DNA for the CDR3: TGTGCCAGCAGTTTGGGGGGTAATCCCTACGAGCAGTACTTC. This chain uses TRBV27 with TRBJ2-7, with D possibly being TRBD2 (6 bases). This CDR3 spans 14 amino acids. The germline V gene has CDR1 MNHEY and CDR2 SMNVEV (reference sequence). Trimming left V 3 bases short and J 2 bases short, with 11 bases between.

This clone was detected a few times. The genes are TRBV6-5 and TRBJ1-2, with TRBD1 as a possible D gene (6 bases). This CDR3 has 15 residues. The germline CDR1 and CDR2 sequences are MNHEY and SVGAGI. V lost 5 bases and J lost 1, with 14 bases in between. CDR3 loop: CASSNGQPLNYGYTF. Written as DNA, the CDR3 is TGTGCCAGCAGTAACGGACAGCCGCTTAACTATGGCTACACCTTC.

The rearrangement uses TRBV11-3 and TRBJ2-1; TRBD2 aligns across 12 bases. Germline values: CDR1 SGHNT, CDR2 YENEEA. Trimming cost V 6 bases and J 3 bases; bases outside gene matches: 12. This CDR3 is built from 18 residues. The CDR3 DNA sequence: TGTGCCAGCAGTTATTACCTGGGACTAGCGGGCCGCTACAATGAGCAGTTCTTC. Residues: CASSYYLGLAGRYNEQFF.